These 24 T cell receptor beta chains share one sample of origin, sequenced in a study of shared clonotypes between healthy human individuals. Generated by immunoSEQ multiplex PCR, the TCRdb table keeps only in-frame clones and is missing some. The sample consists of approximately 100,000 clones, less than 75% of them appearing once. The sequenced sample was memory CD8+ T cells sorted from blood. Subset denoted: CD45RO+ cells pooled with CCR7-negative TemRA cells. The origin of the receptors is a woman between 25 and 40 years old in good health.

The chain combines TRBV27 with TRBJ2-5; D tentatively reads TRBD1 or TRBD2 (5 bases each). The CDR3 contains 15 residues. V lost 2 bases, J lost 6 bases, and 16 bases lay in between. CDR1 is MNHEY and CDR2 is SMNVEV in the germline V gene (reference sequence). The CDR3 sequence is CASSLDRRQGQTQYF. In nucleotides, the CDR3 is TGTGCCAGCAGTTTAGATAGGAGGCAGGGACAGACCCAGTACTTC.

The CDR3 reads CASRPRSALAGGREQYF. DNA for the CDR3: TGTGCCAGCAGGCCCCGCTCGGCTCTAGCGGGAGGGCGCGAGCAGTACTTC. J is TRBJ2-7 and V is TRBV7-9; 12 positions agree with TRBD2. Germline V lookup: CDR1 SEHNR, CDR2 FQNEAQ (reference sequence). The CDR3 sequence is 17 residues long. After removal of 6 bases from V and 6 bases from J, the junction contained 15 bases not matched to a gene.

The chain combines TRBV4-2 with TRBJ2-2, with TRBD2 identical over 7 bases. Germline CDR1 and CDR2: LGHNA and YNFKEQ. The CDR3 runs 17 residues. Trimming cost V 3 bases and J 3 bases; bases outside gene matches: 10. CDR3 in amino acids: CASSQREGLIYTGELFF. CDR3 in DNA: TGTGCCAGCAGCCAGAGGGAGGGTTTGATTTACACCGGGGAGCTGTTTTTT.

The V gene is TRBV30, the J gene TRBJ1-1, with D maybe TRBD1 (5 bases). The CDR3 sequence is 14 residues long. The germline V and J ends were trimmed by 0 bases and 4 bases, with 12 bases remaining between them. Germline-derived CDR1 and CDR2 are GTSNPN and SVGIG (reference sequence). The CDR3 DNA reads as TGTGCCTGGAGTGTTAATGGGGCTGTCACTGAAGCTTTCTTT. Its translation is CAWSVNGAVTEAFF. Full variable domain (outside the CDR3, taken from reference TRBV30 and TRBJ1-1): SQTIHQWPATLVQPVGSPLSLECTVEGTSNPNLYWYRQAAGRGLQLLFYSVGIGQISSEVPQNLSASRPQDRQFILSSKKLLLSDSGFYLCAWSVNGAVTEAFFGQGTRLTVV.

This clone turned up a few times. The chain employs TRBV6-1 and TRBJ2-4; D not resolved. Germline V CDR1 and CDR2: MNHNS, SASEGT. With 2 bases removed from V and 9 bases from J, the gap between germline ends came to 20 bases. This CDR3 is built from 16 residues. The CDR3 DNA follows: TGTGCCAGCAGTGAAAATTACGAGACTCCCTTCAGCATTCAGTACTTC. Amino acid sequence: CASSENYETPFSIQYF.

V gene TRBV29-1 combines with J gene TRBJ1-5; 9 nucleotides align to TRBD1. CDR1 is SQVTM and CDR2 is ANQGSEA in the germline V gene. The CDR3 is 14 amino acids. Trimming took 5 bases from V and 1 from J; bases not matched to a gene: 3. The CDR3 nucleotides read TGCAGCGTTAGGACAGGGGAGAGCAATCAGCCCCAGCATTTT. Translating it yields CSVRTGESNQPQHF.

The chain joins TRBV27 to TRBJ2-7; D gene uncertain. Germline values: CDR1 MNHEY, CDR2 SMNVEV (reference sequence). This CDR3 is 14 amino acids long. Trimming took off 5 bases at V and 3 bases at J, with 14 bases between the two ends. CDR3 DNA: TGTGCCAGCAGTCCCCCGTGGCGCCACTACGAGCAGTACTTC. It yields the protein CASSPPWRHYEQYF.

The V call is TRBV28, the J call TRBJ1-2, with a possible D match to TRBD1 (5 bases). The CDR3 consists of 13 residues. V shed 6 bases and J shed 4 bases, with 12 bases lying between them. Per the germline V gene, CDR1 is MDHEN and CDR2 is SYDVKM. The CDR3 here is CASSPQEIYGYTF. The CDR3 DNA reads TGTGCCAGCAGCCCACAGGAAATCTATGGCTACACCTTC.

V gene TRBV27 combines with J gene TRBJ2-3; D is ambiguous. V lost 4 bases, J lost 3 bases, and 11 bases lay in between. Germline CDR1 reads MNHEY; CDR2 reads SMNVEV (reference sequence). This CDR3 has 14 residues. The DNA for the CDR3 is TGTGCCAGCAGTTCACAACTACTAACAGATACGCAGTATTTT. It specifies CASSSQLLTDTQYF.

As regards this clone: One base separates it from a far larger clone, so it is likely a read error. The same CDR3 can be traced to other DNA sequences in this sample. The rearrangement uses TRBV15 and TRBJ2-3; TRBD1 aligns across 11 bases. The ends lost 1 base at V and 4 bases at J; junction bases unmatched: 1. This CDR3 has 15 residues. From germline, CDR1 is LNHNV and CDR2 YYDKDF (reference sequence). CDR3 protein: CATSRGTGGADTQYF. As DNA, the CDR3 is TGTGCCACCAGCAGAGGGACAGGGGGCGCAGATACGCAGTATTTT.

The CDR3 reads CASSPPPGAGGHEQYF. The CDR3 DNA reads TGTGCCAGTAGTCCCCCCCCCGGGGCGGGAGGCCACGAGCAGTACTTC. J is TRBJ2-7 and V is TRBV19; 8 nucleotides align to TRBD2. CDR1 is LNHDA and CDR2 is SQIVND in the germline V gene (reference sequence). This CDR3 is 16 amino acids long. V shed 5 bases and J 5 bases; nucleotides not matched to a gene: 14.

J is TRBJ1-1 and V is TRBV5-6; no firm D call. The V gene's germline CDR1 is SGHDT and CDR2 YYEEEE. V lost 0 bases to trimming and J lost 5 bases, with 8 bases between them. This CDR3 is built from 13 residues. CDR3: CASSLVVSTEAFF. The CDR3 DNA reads TGTGCCAGCAGCTTGGTGGTCAGTACTGAAGCTTTCTTT.

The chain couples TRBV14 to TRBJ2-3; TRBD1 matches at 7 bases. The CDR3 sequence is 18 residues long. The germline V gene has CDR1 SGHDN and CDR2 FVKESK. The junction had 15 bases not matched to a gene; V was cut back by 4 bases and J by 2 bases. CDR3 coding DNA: TGTGCCAGCAGCCTTCAATTCGGGACAGCTCTTTCCACAGATACGCAGTATTTT. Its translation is CASSLQFGTALSTDTQYF.

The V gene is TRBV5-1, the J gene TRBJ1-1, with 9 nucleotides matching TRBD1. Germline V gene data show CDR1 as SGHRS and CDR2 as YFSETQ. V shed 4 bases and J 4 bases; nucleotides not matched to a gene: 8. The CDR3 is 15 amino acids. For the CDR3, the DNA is TGCGCCAGCAGCCTGGGGACAGGGAAGGCCACTGAAGCTTTCTTT. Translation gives CASSLGTGKATEAFF.

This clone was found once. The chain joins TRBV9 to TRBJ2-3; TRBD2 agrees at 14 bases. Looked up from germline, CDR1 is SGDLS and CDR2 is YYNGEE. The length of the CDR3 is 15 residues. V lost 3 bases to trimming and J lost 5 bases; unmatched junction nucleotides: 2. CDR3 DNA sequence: TGTGCCAGCAGCGAGGGGACTAGCGGGAGAGATACGCAGTATTTT. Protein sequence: CASSEGTSGRDTQYF.

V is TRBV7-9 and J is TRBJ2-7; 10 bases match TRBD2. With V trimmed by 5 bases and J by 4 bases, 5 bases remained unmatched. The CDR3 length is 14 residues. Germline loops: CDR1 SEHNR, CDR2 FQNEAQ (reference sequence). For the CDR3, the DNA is TGTGCCAGCAGCGCGGGACTAGCGTGGTACGAGCAGTACTTC. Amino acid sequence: CASSAGLAWYEQYF.

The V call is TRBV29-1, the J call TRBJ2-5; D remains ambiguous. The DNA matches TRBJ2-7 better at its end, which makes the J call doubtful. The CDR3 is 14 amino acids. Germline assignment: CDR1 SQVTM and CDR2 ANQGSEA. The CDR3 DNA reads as TGCAGCGTGGCCGAGCGCGCCGACTTATACGAGCAGTACTTC. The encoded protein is CSVAERADLYEQYF.

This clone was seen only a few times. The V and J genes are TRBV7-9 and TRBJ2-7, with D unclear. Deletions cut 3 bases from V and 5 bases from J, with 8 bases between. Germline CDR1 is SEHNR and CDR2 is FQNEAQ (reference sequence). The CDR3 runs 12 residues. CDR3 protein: CASSLFNHEQYF. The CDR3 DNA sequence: TGTGCCAGCAGCTTGTTTAATCACGAGCAGTACTTC.

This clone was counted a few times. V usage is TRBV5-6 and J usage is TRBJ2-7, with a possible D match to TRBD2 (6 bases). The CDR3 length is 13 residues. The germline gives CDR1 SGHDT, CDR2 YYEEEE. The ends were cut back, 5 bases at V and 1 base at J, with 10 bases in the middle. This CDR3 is CASRAEGSYEQYF. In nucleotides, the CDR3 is TGTGCCAGCAGGGCGGAGGGGTCCTACGAGCAGTACTTC.

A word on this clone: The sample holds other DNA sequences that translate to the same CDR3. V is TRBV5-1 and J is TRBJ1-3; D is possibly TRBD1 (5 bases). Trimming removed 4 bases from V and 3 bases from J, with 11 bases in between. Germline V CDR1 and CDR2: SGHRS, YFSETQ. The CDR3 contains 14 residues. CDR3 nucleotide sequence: TGCGCCAGCAGCCCCGGGACGGATGGAAACACCATATATTTT. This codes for CASSPGTDGNTIYF.

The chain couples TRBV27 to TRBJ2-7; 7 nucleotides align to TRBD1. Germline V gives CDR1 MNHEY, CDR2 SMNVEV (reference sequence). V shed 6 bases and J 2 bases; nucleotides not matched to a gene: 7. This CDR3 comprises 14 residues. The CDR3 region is CASRMPGQTYEQYF. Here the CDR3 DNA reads TGTGCCAGCAGGATGCCGGGACAGACCTACGAGCAGTACTTC.

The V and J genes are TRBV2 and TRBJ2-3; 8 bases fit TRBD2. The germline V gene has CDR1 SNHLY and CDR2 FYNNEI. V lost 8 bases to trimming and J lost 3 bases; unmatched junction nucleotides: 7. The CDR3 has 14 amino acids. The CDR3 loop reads CASQFSGKTDTQYF. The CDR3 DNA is TGTGCCAGCCAGTTTAGCGGGAAAACAGATACGCAGTATTTT.

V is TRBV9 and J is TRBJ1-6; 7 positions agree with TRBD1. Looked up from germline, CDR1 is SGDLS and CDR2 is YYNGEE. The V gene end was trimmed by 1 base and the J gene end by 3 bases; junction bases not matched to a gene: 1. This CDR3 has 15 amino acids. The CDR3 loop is CASSVQGDYNSPLHF. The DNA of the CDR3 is TGTGCCAGCAGCGTACAGGGGGACTATAATTCACCCCTCCACTTT. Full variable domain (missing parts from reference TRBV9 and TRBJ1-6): DSGVTQTPKHLITATGQRVTLRCSPRSGDLSVYWYQQSLDQGLQFLIQYYNGEERAKGNILERFSAQQFPDLHSELNLSSLELGDSALYFCASSVQGDYNSPLHFGNGTRLTVT.

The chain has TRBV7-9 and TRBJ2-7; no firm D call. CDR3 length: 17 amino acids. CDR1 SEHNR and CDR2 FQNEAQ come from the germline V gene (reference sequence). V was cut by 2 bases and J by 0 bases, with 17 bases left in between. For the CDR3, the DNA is TGTGCCAGCAGCTTACCCCCCCGAGGCATGAGCTCCTACGAGCAGTACTTC. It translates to CASSLPPRGMSSYEQYF.